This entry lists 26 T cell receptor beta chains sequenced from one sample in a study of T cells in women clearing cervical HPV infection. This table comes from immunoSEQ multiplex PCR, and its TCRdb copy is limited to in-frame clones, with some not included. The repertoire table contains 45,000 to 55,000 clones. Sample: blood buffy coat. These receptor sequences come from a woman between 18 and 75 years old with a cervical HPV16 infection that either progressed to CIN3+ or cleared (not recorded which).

The DNA read from the CDR3 is TGTGCCAGTAGTGGGACTAGCGGGGGGCCCTACACCGGGGAG. Translating it yields CASSGTSGGPYTGE. The complete CDR3 reads CASSGTSGGPYTGELFF. This chain connects TRBV19 to TRBJ2-2; TRBD2 matches 15 bases. The CDR3 end is not reached by the read, which stops 3 residues before it; the germline J gene fills it in. Germline V gene data show CDR1 as LNHDA and CDR2 as SQIVND (reference sequence). CDR3 size: 17 residues. V lost 5 bases to trimming and J lost 3 bases; unmatched junction nucleotides: 4.

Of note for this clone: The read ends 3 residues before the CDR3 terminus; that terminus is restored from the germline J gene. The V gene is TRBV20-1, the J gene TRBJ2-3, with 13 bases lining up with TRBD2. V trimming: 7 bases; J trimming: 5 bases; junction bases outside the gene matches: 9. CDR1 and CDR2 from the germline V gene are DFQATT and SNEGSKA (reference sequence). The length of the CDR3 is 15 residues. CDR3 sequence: CSVLVLAGGQDTQYF. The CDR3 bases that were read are TGCAGTGTCCTCGTACTAGCGGGAGGGCAAGATACG.

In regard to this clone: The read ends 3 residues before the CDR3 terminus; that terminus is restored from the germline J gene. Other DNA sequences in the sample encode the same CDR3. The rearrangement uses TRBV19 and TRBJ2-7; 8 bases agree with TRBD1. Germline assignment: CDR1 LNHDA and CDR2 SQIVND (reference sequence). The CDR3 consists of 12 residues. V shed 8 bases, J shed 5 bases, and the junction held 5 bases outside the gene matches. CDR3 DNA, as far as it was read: TGTGCCAGTGGACAGGGTATCCACGAG. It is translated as CASGQGIHE. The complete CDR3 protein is CASGQGIHEQYF.

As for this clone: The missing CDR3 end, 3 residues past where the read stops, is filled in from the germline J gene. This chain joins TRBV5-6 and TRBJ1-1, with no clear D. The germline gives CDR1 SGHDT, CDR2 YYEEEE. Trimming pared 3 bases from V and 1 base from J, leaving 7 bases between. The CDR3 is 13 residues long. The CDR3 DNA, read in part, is TGTGCCAGCAGCTCGGTGAGGAACACTGAA. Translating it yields CASSSVRNTE. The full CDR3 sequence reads CASSSVRNTEAFF.

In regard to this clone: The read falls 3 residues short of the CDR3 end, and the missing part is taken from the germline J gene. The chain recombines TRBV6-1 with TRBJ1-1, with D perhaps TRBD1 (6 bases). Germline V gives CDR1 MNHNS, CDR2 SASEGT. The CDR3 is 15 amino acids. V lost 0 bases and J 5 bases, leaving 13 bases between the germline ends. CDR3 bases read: TGTGCCAGCAGTGAAGCAGACAGGCTTCGGACTGAA. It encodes CASSEADRLRTE. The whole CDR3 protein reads CASSEADRLRTEAFF.

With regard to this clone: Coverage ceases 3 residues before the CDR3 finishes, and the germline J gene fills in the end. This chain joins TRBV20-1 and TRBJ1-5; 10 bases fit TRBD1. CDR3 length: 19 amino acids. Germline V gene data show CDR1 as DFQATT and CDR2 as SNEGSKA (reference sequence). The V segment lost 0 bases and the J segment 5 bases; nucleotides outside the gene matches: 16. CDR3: CSARETEPGQGLYDQPQHF. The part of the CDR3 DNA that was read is TGCAGTGCTAGAGAGACCGAGCCGGGACAGGGGTTATACGATCAGCCC.

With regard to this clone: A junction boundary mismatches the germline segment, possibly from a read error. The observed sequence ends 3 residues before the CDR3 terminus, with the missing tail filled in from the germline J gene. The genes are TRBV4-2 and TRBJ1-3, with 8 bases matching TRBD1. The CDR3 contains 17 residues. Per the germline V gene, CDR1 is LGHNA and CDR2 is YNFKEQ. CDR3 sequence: CASSRTGTGTTGNTIYF. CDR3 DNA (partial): TGCGCCAGCAGCCGAACCGGGACAGGCACCACTGGAAACACC.

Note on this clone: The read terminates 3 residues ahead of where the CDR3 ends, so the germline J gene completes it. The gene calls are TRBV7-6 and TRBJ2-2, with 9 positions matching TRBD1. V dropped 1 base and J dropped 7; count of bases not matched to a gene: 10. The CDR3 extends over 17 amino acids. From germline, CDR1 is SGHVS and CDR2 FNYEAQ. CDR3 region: CASSLVARTGVSGELFF. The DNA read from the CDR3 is TGTGCCAGCAGCTTAGTCGCCCGGACAGGGGTTAGCGGGGAG.

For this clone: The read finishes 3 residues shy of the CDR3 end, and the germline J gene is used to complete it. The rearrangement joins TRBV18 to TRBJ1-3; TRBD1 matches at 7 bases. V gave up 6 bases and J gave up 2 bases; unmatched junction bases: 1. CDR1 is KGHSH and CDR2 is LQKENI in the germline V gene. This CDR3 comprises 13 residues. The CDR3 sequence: CASSQGAGNTIYF. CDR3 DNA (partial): TGTGCCAGCTCCCAGGGGGCTGGAAACACC.

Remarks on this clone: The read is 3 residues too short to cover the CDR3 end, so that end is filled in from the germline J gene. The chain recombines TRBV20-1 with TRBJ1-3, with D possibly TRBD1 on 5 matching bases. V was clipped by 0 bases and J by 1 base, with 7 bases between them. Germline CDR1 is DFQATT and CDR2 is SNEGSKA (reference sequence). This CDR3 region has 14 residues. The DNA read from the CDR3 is TGCAGTGCTAGAGATCAGGGTTCTGGAAACACC. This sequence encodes CSARDQGSGNT. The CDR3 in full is CSARDQGSGNTIYF.

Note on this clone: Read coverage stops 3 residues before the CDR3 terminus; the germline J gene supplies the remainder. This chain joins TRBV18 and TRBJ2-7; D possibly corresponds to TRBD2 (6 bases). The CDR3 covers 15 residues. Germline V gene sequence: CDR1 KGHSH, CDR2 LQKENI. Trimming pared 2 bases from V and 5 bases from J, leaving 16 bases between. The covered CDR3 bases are TGTGCCAGCTCACCAATCCAGGGAGGTGGGAACGAG. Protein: CASSPIQGGGNE. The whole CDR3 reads CASSPIQGGGNEQYF.

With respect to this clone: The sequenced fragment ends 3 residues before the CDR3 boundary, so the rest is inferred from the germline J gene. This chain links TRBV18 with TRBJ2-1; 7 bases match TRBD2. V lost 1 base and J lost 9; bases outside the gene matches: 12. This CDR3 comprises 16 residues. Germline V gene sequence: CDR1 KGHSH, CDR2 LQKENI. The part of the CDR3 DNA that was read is TGTGCCAGCTCACCACAGGGCGGGAGATTTAGGTTTGAG. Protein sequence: CASSPQGGRFRFE. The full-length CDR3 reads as CASSPQGGRFRFEQFF.

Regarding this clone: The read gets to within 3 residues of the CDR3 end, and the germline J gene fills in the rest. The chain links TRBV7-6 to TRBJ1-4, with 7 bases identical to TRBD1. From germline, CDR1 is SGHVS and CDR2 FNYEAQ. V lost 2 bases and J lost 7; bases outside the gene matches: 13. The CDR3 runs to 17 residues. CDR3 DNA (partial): TGTGCCAGCAGCTTAATGGGACCTAGGACAGGAGGTGAAAAA. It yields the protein CASSLMGPRTGGEK. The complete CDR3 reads CASSLMGPRTGGEKLFF.

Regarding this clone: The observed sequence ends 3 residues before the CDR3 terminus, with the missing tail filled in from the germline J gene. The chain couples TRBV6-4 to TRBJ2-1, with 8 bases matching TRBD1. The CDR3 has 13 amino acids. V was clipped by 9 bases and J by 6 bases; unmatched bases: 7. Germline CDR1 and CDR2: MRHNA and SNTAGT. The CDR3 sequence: CARTTGVFNEQFF. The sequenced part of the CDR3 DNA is TGTGCCAGGACGACAGGGGTGTTCAATGAG.

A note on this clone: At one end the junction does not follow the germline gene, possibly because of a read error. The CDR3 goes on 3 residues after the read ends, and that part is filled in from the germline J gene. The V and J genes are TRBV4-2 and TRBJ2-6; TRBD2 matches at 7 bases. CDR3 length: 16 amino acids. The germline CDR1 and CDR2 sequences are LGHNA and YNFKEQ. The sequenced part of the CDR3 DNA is TGCGCCAGCAGCCAAGAAGCGGGGCCCGGGGCCAACGTC. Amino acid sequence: CASSQEAGPGANV. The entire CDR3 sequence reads CASSQEAGPGANVLTF.

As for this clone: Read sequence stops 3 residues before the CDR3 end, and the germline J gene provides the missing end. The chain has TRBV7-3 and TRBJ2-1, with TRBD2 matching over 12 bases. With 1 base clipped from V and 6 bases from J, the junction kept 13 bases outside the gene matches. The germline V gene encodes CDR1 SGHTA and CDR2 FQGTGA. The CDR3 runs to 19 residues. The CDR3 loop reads CASSLSRSSGRARRNEQFF. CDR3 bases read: TGTGCCAGCAGCTTAAGTCGATCTAGCGGGAGGGCCAGGCGCAATGAG. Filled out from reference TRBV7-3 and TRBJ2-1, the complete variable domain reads GAGVSQTPSNKVTEKGKYVELRCDPISGHTALYWYRQSLGQGPEFLIYFQGTGAADDSGLPNDRFFAVRPEGSVSTLKIQRTERGDSAVYLCASSLSRSSGRARRNEQFFGPGTRLTVL.

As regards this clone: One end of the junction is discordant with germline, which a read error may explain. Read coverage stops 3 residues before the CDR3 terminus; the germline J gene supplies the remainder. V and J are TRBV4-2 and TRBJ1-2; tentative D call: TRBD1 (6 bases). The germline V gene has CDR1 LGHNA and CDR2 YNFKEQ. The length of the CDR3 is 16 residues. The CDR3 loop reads CASSQDHQTGVSGYTF. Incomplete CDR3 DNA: TGCGCCAGCAGCCAAGATCATCAGACAGGAGTATCGGGC.

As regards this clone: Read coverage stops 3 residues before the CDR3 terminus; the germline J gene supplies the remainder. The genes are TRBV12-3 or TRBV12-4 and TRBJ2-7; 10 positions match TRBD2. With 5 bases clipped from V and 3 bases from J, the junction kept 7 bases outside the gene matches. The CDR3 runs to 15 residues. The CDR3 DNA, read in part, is TGTGCCAGCAGTCTAAAGCGGGGGGGCCGCTACGAG. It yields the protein CASSLKRGGRYE. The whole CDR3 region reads CASSLKRGGRYEQYF.

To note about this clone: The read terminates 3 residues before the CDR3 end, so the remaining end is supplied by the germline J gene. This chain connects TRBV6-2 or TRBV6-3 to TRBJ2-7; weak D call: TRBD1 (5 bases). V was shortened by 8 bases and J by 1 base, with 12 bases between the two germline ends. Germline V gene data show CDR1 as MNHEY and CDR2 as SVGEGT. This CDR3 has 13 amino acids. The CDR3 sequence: CASSRTWSYEQYF. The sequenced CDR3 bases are TGTGCCAGCTCCCGGACATGGTCCTACGAG.

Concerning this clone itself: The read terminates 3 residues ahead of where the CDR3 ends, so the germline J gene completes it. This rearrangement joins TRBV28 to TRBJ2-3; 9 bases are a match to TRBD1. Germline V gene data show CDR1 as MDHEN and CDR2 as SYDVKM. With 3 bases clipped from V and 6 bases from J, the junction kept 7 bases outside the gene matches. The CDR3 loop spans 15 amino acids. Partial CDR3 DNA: TGTGCCAGCAGTTTTGTGACAGGGGGTAGGGATACG. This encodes CASSFVTGGRDT. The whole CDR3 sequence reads CASSFVTGGRDTQYF.

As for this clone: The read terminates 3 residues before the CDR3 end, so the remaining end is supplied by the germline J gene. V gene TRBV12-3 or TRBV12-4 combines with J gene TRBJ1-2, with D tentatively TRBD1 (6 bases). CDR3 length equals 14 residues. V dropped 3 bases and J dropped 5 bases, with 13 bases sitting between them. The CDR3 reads CASSLGGLGYGYTF. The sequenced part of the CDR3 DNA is TGTGCCAGCAGTTTGGGGGGGCTGGGGTATGGC.

CDR3 sequence reads: CASRAYDREGQPQHF. The sequenced CDR3 bases are TGTGCCAGCAGGGCATATGACAGGGAGGGTCAGCCC. The chain joins TRBV2 to TRBJ1-5; 7 bases match TRBD1. The CDR3 end lies 3 residues beyond the end of the read and is filled in from the germline J gene. CDR1 and CDR2 from the germline V gene are SNHLY and FYNNEI. This CDR3 region has 15 residues. With V trimmed by 6 bases and J by 6 bases, 11 bases remained unmatched.

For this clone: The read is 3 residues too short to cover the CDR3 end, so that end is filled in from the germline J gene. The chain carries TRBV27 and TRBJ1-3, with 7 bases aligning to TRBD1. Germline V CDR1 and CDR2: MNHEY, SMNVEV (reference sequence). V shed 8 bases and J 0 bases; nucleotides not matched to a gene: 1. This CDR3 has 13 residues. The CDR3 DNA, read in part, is TGTGCCAGCCGGGACAGCTCTGGAAACACC. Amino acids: CASRDSSGNT. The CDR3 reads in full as CASRDSSGNTIYF.

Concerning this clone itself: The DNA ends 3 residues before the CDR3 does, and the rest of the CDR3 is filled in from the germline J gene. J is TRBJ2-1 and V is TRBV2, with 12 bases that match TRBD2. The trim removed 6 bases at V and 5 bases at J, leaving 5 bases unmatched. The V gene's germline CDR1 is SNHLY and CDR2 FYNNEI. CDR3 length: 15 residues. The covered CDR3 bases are TGTGCCAGCAGGAAGACTAGCGGGGGAAACAATGAG. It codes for CASRKTSGGNNE. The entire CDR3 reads CASRKTSGGNNEQFF.

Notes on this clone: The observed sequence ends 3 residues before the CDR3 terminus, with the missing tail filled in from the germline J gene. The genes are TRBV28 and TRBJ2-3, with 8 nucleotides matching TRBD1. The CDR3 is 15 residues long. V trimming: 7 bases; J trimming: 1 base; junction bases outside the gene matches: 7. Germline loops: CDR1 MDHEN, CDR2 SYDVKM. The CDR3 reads CASNRDRLRTDTQYF. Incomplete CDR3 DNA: TGTGCCAGCAACAGGGACAGGTTGCGCACAGATACG.

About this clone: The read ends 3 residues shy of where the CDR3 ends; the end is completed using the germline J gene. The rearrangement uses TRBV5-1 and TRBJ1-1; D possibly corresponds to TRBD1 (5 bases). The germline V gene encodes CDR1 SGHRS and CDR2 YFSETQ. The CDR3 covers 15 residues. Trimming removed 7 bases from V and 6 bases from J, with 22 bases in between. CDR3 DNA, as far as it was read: TGCGCCAGCTCTAATAGGGCCTCACAGGATGCTGAA. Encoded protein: CASSNRASQDAE. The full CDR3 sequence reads CASSNRASQDAEAFF.